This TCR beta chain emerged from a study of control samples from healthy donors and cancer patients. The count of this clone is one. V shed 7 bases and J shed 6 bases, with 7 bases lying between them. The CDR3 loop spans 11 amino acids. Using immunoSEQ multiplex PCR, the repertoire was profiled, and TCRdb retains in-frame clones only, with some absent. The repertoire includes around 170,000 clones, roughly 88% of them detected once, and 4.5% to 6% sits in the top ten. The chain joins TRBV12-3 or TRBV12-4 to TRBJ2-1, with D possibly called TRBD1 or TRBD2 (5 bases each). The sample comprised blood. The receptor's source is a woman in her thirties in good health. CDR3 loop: CASTRGNEQFF. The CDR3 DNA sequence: TGTGCCAGCACGAGGGGCAATGAGCAGTTCTTC.